This T cell receptor (beta chain) was captured by sequencing in a study of spatial heterogeneity in lung cancer. The CDR3 sequence is 14 residues long. CDR1 and CDR2 (germline): SQVTM, ANQGSEA. Unmatched junction bases numbered 5, after V lost 4 bases and J lost 1 base. The time point denotes: sample taken at primary tumor resection. The input material, whole RNA from tumor, nontumor lung or frozen PBMC, was sequenced unsorted. TCRdb itself ran the 5' RACE reads through MiXCR, one entry per CDR3 protein. The repertoire includes about 56,000 distinct CDR3 sequences, about 8% of them detected once, and more than 13% sits in the top ten.

The starting material was PBMCs, obtained at surgery. The receptor comes from a female donor with early-stage non-small cell lung cancer. The V call is TRBV29-1, the J call TRBJ2-7; 9 nucleotides align to TRBD1. The CDR3 here is CSVVKGQGSYEQYF. The CDR3 DNA is TGCAGCGTTGTGAAGGGACAGGGATCCTACGAGCAGTACTTC.